The 6 T cell receptor beta chains presented below share a single source sample, sequenced in a study of cytomegalovirus exposure and HLA in healthy donors. The study ran its PCR with 60 Vbeta and 13 Jbeta primers. Repertoires were generated with immunoSEQ multiplex PCR, while TCRdb's copy carries only in-frame clones and drops some. The data contain about 130,000 clones, 76% of them singletons. The sequenced sample consisted of PBMCs. These receptors all stem from a man aged 45-65 years in good health and CMV-seronegative.

This clone was detected only a few times. The chain has TRBV18 and TRBJ2-4, with 8 bases identical to TRBD2. J lost 0 bases, V lost 3 bases, and 7 bases had no gene match. This CDR3 has 17 amino acids. Germline CDR1 KGHSH, CDR2 LQKENI. In nucleotides, the CDR3 is TGTGCCAGCTCACCTTTGACGGGGGGGCTAGCCAAAAACATTCAGTACTTC. It encodes CASSPLTGGLAKNIQYF. The full variable domain, completed using reference TRBV18 and TRBJ2-4, is NAGVMQNPRHLVRRRGQEARLRCSPMKGHSHVYWYRQLPEEGLKFMVYLQKENIIDESGMPKERFSAEFPKEGPSILRIQQVVRGDSAAYFCASSPLTGGLAKNIQYFGAGTRLSVL.

This clone was seen more than once but under ten times. The V and J genes are TRBV6-1 and TRBJ2-7; D is ambiguous. CDR3 size: 11 residues. Germline CDR1 reads MNHNS; CDR2 reads SASEGT. The germline V and J ends were trimmed by 3 bases and 2 bases, with 2 bases remaining between them. The CDR3 protein is CASSDTYEQYF. CDR3 coding DNA: TGTGCCAGCAGTGACACCTACGAGCAGTACTTC.

V is TRBV6-5 and J is TRBJ1-6; possible D gene TRBD1, 5 bases. Per germline, CDR1 MNHEY and CDR2 SVGAGI. Trimming shortened V by 8 bases and J by 10 bases, and 18 bases separated the two germline ends. CDR3 length equals 14 residues. The CDR3 protein is CASGLSGGYSPLHF. CDR3 nucleotide sequence: TGTGCCAGCGGGTTGTCTGGGGGGTACTCACCCCTCCACTTT.

This clone was counted once. The chain couples TRBV2 to TRBJ2-3; no clear D gene. The V gene lost 6 bases and the J gene lost 1 base, with 14 bases spanning the gap. The CDR3 totals 15 residues. From germline, CDR1 is SNHLY and CDR2 FYNNEI. CDR3 bases: TGTGCCAGCAGGGAGCTGGAAGTGGGCACAGATACGCAGTATTTT. Translation: CASRELEVGTDTQYF.

This clone was picked up one time. CDR3 in amino acids: CASSPRDSQAYEQYF. The DNA of the CDR3 is TGTGCCAGCAGCCCCCGGGACAGCCAAGCGTACGAGCAGTACTTC. The V and J genes are TRBV5-8 and TRBJ2-7; 7 bases are a match to TRBD1. The germline V gene encodes CDR1 SGHTS and CDR2 YDEGEE. The CDR3 extends over 15 amino acids. Germline trimming cut 4 bases from V and 4 bases from J; bases unmatched to any gene: 11.

The CDR3 DNA follows: TGTGCCAGCAGCCAGGGGGCCGGGGAGCTGTTTTTT. Amino acids: CASSQGAGELFF. The chain links TRBV28 to TRBJ2-2, with TRBD1 identical over 7 bases. Germline lookup yields CDR1 MDHEN and CDR2 SYDVKM. The CDR3 spans 12 residues. The J segment lost 6 bases and the V segment lost 6 bases, leaving 1 base of the junction unmatched.